The sequence of this TCR beta chain was determined in a study of blood T cell repertoires in COVID-19. Sequencing was performed with immunoSEQ multiplex PCR; in TCRdb, only in-frame clones are kept and a portion is missing. The repertoire includes about 140,000 clones, around 90% of them detected once, and roughly 2.5% sits in the top ten. Losses at the gene ends were 5 bases for V and 4 bases for J; bases not matched to a gene: 3. This CDR3 contains 14 residues. CDR1 SEHNR and CDR2 FQNEAQ come from the germline V gene (reference sequence). Sequenced: peripheral blood. This clonotype was obtained from a human donor with COVID-19, enrolled during active disease. The donor label of this sample is uncertain. The chain couples TRBV7-9 to TRBJ1-3; 9 positions match TRBD1. The CDR3 nucleotides are TGTGCCAGCAGCCCCGGGACAGGGGGAAACACCATATATTTT. Translated, it gives CASSPGTGGNTIYF.